This T cell receptor (beta chain) was recorded in a study of blood T cell repertoires in COVID-19. Study as a whole: The samples span acute and convalescent COVID-19 from the United States, Italy and Spain. PBMCs, B-cell-depleted T cells, or T cells provided the cDNA or gDNA that made up the material.

The CDR3 is made up of 11 amino acids. From germline, CDR1 is WNHNN and CDR2 SYGVQD (reference sequence). V dropped 6 bases and J dropped 6; count of bases not matched to a gene: 0. Authors' data handling: Amplifying reference gene primers gave estimates of nucleated cell counts. Generated by immunoSEQ multiplex PCR, the TCRdb table keeps only in-frame clones and is missing some. V, J and clone size are those of that table, while D and trimming were read from the DNA. Of 250,000 to 300,000 clones in the sample, 85% to 90% are singletons; the top ten hold around 1.5%. The sample was peripheral blood. V usage is TRBV10-1 and J usage is TRBJ2-3; TRBD2 matches at 7 bases. The receptor comes from a woman aged 40 to 55 who had recovered from COVID-19. The CDR3 here is CASRGGDTQYF. CDR3 coding DNA: TGCGCCAGCAGGGGAGGGGATACGCAGTATTTT.